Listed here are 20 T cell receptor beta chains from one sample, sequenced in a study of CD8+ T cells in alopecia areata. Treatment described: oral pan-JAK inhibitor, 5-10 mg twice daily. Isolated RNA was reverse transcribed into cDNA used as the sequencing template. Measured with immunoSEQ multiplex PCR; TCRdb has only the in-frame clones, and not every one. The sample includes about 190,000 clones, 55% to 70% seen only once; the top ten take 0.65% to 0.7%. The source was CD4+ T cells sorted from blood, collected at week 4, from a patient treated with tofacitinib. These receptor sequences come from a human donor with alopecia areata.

The DNA for the CDR3 is TGTGCCAGCAGTGAATCAGTTGAGCGGGAGACCCAGTACTTC. Translation gives CASSESVERETQYF. The V and J genes are TRBV25-1 and TRBJ2-5, with D tentatively TRBD2 (5 bases). The CDR3 is 14 residues long. The V gene lost 1 base and the J gene lost 5 bases, with 11 bases spanning the gap. CDR1 and CDR2 (germline): MGHDK, SYGVNS.

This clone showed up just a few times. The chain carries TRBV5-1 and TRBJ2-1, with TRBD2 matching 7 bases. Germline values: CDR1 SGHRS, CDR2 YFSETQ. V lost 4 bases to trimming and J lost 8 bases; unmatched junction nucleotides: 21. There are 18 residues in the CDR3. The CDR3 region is CASSLADWGGSKADEQFF. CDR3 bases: TGCGCCAGCAGCCTGGCAGATTGGGGGGGATCCAAAGCCGATGAGCAGTTCTTC.

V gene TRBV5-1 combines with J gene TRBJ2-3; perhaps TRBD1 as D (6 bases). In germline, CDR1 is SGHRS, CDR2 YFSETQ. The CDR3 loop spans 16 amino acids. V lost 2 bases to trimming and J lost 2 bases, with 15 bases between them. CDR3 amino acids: CASSFWTAGPTDTQYF. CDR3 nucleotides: TGCGCCAGCAGCTTTTGGACAGCAGGGCCCACAGATACGCAGTATTTT.

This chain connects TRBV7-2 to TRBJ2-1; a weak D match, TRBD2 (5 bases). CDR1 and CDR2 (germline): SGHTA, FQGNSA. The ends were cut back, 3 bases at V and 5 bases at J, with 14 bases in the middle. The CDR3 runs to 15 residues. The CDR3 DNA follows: TGTGCCAGCAGCTTGGCGGGCGTGGGGAACAATGAGCAGTTCTTC. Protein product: CASSLAGVGNNEQFF.

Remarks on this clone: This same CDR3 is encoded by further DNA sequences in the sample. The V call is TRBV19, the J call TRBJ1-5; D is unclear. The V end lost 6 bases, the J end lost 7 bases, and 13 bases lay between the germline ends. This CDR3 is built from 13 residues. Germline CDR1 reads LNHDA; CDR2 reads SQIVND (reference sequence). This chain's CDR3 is CASSQDGGQPQHF. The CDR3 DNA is TGTGCCAGTAGCCAGGACGGTGGGCAGCCCCAGCATTTT.

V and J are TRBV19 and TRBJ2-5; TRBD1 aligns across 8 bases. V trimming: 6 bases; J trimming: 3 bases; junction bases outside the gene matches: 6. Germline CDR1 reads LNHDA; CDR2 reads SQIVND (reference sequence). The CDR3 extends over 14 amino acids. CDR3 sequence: CASRPGQAKETQYF. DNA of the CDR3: TGTGCCAGTAGACCGGGACAGGCAAAAGAGACCCAGTACTTC.

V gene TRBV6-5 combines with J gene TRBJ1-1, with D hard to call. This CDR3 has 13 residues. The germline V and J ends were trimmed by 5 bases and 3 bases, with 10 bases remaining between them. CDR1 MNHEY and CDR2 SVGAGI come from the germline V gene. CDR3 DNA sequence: TGTGCCAGCAGTGAGACTGAATACACTGAAGCTTTCTTT. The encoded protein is CASSETEYTEAFF.

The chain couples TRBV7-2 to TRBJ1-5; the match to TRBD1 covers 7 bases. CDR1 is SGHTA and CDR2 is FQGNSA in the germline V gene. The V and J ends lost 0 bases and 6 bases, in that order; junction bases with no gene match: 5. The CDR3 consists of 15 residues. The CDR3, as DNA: TGTGCCAGCAGCTTAGCGACCAGGGGGGGTCAGCCCCAGCATTTT. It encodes CASSLATRGGQPQHF.

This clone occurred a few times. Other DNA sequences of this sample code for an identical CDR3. This CDR3 reads CASSYSPPYEQYF. The CDR3, as DNA: TGTGCCAGCAGTTACAGCCCGCCCTACGAGCAGTACTTC. This chain joins TRBV6-6 and TRBJ2-7; D uncertain. This CDR3 spans 13 amino acids. Trimming shortened V by 2 bases and J by 2 bases, and 7 bases separated the two germline ends. Germline CDR1 is MNHNY and CDR2 is SVGAGI (reference sequence).

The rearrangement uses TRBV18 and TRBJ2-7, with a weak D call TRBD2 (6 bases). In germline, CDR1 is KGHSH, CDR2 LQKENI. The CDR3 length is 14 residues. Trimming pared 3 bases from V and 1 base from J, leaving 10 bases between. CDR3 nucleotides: TGTGCCAGCTCACCTTCGGGACTTTCCTACGAGCAGTACTTC. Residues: CASSPSGLSYEQYF.

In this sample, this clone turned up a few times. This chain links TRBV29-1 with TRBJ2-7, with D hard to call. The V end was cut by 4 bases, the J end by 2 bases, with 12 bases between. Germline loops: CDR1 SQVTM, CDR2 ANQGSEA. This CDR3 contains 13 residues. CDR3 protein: CSVGTTDTYEQYF. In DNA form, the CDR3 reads TGCAGCGTTGGAACCACGGATACCTACGAGCAGTACTTC.

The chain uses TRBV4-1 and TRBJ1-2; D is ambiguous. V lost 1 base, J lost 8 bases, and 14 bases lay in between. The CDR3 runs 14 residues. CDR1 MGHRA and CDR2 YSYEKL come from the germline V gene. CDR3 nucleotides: TGCGCCAGCAGCCAAGTTCCCCCACTAGGGGGCTACACCTTC. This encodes CASSQVPPLGGYTF.

Written as DNA, the CDR3 is TGTGCCAGCAGCTTACAGGGGAACACTGAAGCTTTCTTT. Translation: CASSLQGNTEAFF. This sequence joins TRBV7-3 and TRBJ1-1, with TRBD1 as a possible D gene (5 bases). The V end lost 2 bases, the J end lost 1 base, and 5 bases lay between the germline ends. The length of the CDR3 is 13 residues. Looked up from germline, CDR1 is SGHTA and CDR2 is FQGTGA.

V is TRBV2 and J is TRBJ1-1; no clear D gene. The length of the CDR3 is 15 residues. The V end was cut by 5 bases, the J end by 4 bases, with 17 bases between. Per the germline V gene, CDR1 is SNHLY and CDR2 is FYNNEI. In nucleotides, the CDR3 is TGTGCCAGCAGTTCCACCCGGGTGCCGGGCACTGAAGCTTTCTTT. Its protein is CASSSTRVPGTEAFF. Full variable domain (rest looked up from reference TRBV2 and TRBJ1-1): EPEVTQTPSHQVTQMGQEVILRCVPISNHLYFYWYRQILGQKVEFLVSFYNNEISEKSEIFDDQFSVERPDGSNFTLKIRSTKLEDSAMYFCASSSTRVPGTEAFFGQGTRLTVV.

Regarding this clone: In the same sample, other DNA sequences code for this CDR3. CDR3 residues: CSASVGETQYF. The CDR3 nucleotides are TGCAGTGCTAGTGTGGGAGAGACCCAGTACTTC. V is TRBV20-1 and J is TRBJ2-5; D is unresolved. CDR3 length: 11 residues. V lost 3 bases to trimming and J lost 4 bases, with 6 bases between them. CDR1 is DFQATT and CDR2 is SNEGSKA in the germline V gene (reference sequence).

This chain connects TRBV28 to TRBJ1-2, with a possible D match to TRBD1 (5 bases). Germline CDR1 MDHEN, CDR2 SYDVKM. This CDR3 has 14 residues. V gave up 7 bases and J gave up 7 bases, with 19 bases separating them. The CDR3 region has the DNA TGTGCCAGCATACCGGGGGGGGATCGAGGTGGCTACACCTTC. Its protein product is CASIPGGDRGGYTF.

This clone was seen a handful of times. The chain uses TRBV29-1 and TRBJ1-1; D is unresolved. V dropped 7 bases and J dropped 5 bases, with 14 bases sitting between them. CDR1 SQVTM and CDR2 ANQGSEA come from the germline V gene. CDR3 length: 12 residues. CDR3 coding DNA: TGCAGCGCCGGGCATAAAGGGACTGAAGCTTTCTTT. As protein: CSAGHKGTEAFF. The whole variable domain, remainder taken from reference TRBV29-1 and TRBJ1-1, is SAVISQKPSRDICQRGTSLTIQCQVDSQVTMMFWYRQQPGQSLTLIATANQGSEATYESGFVIDKFPISRPNLTFSTLTVSNMSPEDSSIYLCSAGHKGTEAFFGQGTRLTVV.

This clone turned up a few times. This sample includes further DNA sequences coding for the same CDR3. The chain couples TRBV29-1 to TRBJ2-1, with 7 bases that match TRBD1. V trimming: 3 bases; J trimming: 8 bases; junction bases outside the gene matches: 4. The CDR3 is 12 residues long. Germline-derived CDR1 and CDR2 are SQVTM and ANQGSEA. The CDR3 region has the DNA TGCAGCGTTGATAGAGGGGGCGATGAGCAGTTCTTC. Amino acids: CSVDRGGDEQFF.

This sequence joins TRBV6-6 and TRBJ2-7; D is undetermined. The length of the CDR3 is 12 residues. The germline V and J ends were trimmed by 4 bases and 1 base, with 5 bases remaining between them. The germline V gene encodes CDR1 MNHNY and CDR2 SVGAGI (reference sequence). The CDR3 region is CASSSVSYEQYF. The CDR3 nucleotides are TGTGCCAGCAGTTCCGTTTCCTACGAGCAGTACTTC.

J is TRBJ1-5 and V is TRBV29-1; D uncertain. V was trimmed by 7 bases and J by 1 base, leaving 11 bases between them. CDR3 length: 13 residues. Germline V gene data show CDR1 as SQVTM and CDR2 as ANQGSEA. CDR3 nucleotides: TGCAGCGCACGGACTGGGAGCAATCAGCCCCAGCATTTT. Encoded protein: CSARTGSNQPQHF.